This T cell receptor beta chain was found in a study of shared clonotypes between healthy human individuals. General study results and limits: In a few donors, around 5% of naive CD4 clonotypes appeared in common. There were few donors, and this limited the genetic and exposure-history diversity represented. Collection of samples was limited to blood; tissue repertoires likely differ.

The CDR3 loop spans 17 amino acids. V lost 1 base and J 1 base, leaving 18 bases between the germline ends. CDR1 SGHDT and CDR2 YYEEEE come from the germline V gene. CD45RO-negative CD8 cells positively selected for CCR7 made up the naive population, which excluded terminally differentiated effector memory CD45RA+ cells. Notes on this clone: Its specificity is unknown.

TCRdb's table, derived via immunoSEQ multiplex PCR, lists solely in-frame clones and lacks some. Of approximately 2,000,000 clones detected, 90% to 95% appear once; the ten largest clones hold around 1.8%. The sample was naive CD8+ T cells from PBMCs. This chain joins TRBV5-6 and TRBJ2-7; D is unresolved. This receptor was obtained from a young man in good health. Some clones in this sample may be carry-over from other donors' samples. The CDR3 region is CASSLSYETTRSYEQYF. The CDR3 DNA is TGTGCCAGCAGCTTGAGTTACGAAACTACCCGATCCTACGAGCAGTACTTC.